Included here is one TCR beta chain sequence, with context. MiXCR, run by TCRdb on the reads, gives a single entry per CDR3 protein. The sample lists some 440,000 distinct CDR3 sequences; 30% to 40% were seen once. This record comes from a study of T cell repertoires in cytomegalovirus infection. The CDR3 is 11 amino acids. The V gene's germline CDR1 is WSHSY and CDR2 SAAADI. V lost 7 bases to trimming and J lost 7 bases, with 10 bases between them. The V gene is TRBV10-2, the J gene TRBJ1-1; D possibly corresponds to TRBD1 (6 bases). The sequence was obtained from a human donor in good health (CMV status not recorded). Some clones in this sample may be carry-over from other donors' samples. Sequencing used PBMCs. CDR3 residues: CASTGGSEAFF. The CDR3 DNA sequence: TGCGCCAGCACTGGGGGCAGTGAAGCTTTCTTT.